The TCR beta chain under discussion was sequenced for a study of EBV T-cell therapy then PD-1 blockade in nasopharyngeal carcinoma. Libraries were prepared by immunoSEQ multiplex PCR; TCRdb keeps only in-frame clonotypes and omits some of them. The data contain some 19,000 clones, roughly 84% of them singletons. Germline V gene sequence: CDR1 SGDLS, CDR2 YYNGEE. Trimming removed 8 bases from V and 1 base from J, with 1 base in between. The CDR3 is 10 residues long. This clone came up a few times. The antigen remains unidentified. The identical CDR3 is also encoded by other nucleotide sequences in the sample. Treatment: AdE1-LMPpoly-expanded autologous EBV-specific T-cell therapy followed by anti-PD-1 nivolumab.

The sequence derives from a man aged 40-49 years with nasopharyngeal carcinoma. V usage is TRBV9 and J usage is TRBJ1-3; D is undetermined. The sequencing here drew on CD8+ T cells from blood, taken around day 33 from a patient whose treatment included autologous EBV-specific T cells and nivolumab. CDR3 nucleotides: TGTGCCAGTTCTGGAAACACCATATATTTT. It yields the protein CASSGNTIYF.